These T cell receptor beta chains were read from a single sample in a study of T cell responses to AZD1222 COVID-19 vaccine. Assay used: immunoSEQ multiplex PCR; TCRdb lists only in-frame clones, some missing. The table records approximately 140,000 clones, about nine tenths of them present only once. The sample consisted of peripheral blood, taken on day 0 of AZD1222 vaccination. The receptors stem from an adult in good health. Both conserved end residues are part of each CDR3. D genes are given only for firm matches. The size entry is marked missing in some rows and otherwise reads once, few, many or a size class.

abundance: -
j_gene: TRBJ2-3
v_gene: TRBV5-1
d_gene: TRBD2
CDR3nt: TGCGCCAGCAGAGATAGCGGGGGGTACACAGATACGCAGTATTTT
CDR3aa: CASRDSGGYTDTQYF

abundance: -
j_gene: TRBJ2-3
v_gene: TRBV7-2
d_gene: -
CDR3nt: TGTGCCAGCAGACAGGGTGTGTCGGATACGCAGTATTTT
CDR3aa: CASRQGVSDTQYF

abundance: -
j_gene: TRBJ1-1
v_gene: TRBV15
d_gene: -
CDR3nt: TGTGCCACCAGTCTGGGGGTGAACACTGAAGCTTTCTTT
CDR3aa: CATSLGVNTEAFF

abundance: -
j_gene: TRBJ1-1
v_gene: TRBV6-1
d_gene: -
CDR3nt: TGTGCCAGCAGTAAAGCCGAAAACACTGAAGCTTTCTTT
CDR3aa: CASSKAENTEAFF

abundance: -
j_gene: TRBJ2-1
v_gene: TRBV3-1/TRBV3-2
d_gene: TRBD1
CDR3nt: TGTGCCAGCAGCCCAGGGGGCGCGTACAATGAGCAGTTCTTC
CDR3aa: CASSPGGAYNEQFF

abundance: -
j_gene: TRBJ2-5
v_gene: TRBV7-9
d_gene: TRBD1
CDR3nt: TGTGCCAGCAGCCTTGACAGGGGCCAAGAGACCCAGTACTTC
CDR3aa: CASSLDRGQETQYF

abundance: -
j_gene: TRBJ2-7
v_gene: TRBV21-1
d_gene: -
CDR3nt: TGTGCCAGCAACGACACAGACATCTACGAGCAGTACTTC
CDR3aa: CASNDTDIYEQYF

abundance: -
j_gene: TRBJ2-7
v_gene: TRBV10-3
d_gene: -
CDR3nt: TGTGCCATCAGTGCAGAGGGGGTTATCGTGTCCTACGAGCAGTACTTC
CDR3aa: CAISAEGVIVSYEQYF

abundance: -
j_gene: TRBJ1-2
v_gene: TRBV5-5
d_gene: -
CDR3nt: TGTGCCAGCAGCTTGGGTGTCAGGGGATATGGCTACACCTTC
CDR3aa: CASSLGVRGYGYTF

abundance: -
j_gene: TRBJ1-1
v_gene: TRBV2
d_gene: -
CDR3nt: TGTGCCAGCACCCTGGGAATTCTCATGAACACTGAAGCTTTCTTT
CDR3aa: CASTLGILMNTEAFF

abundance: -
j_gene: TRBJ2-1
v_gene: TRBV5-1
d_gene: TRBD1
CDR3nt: TGCGCCAGCAGCTCGGACAGGGGGAGGTATGAGCAGTTCTTC
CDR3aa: CASSSDRGRYEQFF

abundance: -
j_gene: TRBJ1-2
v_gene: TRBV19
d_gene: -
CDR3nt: TGTGCCAGTATTCTCGCAGGGCAGGACTATGGCTACACCTTC
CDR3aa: CASILAGQDYGYTF

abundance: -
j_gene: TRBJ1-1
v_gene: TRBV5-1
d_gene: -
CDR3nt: TGCGCCAGCAGTTCCGGGACATGGAACACTGAAGCTTTCTTT
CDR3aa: CASSSGTWNTEAFF

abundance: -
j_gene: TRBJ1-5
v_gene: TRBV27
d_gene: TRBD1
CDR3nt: TGTGCCAGCAGTCCGGGACAGGGGAGGAATCAGCCCCAGCATTTT
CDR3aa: CASSPGQGRNQPQHF

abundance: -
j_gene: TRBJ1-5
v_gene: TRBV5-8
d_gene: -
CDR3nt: TGTGCCAGCAGCTCGACCATTAGGGGTAAGCCCCAGCATTTT
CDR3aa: CASSSTIRGKPQHF

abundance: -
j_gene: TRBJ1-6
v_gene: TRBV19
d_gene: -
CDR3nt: TGTGCCAGTAGTATAATGGGGAGCTCCTATAATTCACCCCTCCACTTT
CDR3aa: CASSIMGSSYNSPLHF

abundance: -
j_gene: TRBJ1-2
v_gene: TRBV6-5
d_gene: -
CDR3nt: TGTGCCAGCAGAATGACGCTAAACTATGGCTACACCTTC
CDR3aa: CASRMTLNYGYTF

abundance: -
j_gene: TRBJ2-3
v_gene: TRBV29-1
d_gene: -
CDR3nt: TGCAGCGTTGAGTTGGGTTTGGGTAGCACAGATACGCAGTATTTT
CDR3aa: CSVELGLGSTDTQYF

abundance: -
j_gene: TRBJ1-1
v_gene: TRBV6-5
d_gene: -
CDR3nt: TGTGCCAGCAGTCTCCGGGGGACTGAAGCTTTCTTT
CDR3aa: CASSLRGTEAFF

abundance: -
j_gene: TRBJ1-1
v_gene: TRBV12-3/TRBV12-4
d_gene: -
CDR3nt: TGTGCCAGCAGTTTATTCCAAAACACTGAAGCTTTCTTT
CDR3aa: CASSLFQNTEAFF

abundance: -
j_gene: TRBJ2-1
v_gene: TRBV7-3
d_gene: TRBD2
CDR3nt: TGTGCCAGCAGCTTAAGATCGGGACTAGCGGGCGAGCAGTTCTTC
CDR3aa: CASSLRSGLAGEQFF

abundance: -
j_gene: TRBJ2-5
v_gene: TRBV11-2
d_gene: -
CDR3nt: TGTGCCAGCAGCTTAGATCTAACTCAAGAGACCCAGTACTTC
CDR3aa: CASSLDLTQETQYF

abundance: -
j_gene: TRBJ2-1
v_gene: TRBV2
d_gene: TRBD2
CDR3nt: TGTGCCAGCAGCCTGCGGGGGGCCCCAAATGGGAATGAGCAGTTCTTC
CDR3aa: CASSLRGAPNGNEQFF

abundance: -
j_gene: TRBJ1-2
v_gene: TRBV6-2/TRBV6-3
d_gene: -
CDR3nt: TGTGCCAGCAGTTACTCGGGCCTAGGGGATGGCTACACCTTC
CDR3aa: CASSYSGLGDGYTF

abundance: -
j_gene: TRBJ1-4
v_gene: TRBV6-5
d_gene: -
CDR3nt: TGTGCCAGCAGTTACGGCGGGGCCTCTAATGAAAAACTGTTTTTT
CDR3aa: CASSYGGASNEKLFF

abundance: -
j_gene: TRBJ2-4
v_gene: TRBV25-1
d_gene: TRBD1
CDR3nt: TGTGCCAGCAGTCCCCCTCCGGGACAGGGGGCCAAAAACATTCAGTACTTC
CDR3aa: CASSPPPGQGAKNIQYF

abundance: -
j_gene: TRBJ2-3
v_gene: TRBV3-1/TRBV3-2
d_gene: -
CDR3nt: TGTGCCAGCAGCCAAGATTTTGGGGGGGCTAGAGATACGCAGTATTTT
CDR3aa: CASSQDFGGARDTQYF

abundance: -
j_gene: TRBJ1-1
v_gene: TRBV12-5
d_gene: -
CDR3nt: TGTGCTAGTGGTTTGGACCACATGGGGACCATGAACACTGAAGCTTTCTTT
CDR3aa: CASGLDHMGTMNTEAFF

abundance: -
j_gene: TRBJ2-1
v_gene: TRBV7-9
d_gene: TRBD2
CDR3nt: TGTGCCAGCAGCTTATCAGCGGGGGGGTCCTACAATGAGCAGTTCTTC
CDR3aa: CASSLSAGGSYNEQFF

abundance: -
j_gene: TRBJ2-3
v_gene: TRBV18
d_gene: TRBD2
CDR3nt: TGTGCCAGCTCACCACTTCCGGGGGGTAGCACAGATACGCAGTATTTT
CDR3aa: CASSPLPGGSTDTQYF

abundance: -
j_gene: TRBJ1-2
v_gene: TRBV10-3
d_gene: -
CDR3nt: TGTGCCATCTCGACAGGAGGGGACTATGGCTACACCTTC
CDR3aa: CAISTGGDYGYTF

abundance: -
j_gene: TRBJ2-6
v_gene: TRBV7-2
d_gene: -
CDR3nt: TGTGCCAGCAGCTTAGATTCGTGGGCAGGGAGGTCTGGGGCCAACGTCCTGACTTTC
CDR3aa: CASSLDSWAGRSGANVLTF

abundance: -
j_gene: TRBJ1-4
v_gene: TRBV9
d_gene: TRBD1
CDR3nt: TGTGCCAGCAGCCCACGACAGGGAAGGTTTGAAAAACTGTTTTTT
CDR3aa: CASSPRQGRFEKLFF

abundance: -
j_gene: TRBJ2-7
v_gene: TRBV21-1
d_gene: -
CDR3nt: TGTGCCATAGTAGCGGGGGCCTACGAGCAGTACTTC
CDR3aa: CAIVAGAYEQYF

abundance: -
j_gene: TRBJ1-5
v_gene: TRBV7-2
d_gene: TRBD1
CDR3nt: TGTGCCAGCAGCCCAACTGGGACAGGGTCTCTGGGCAATCAGCCCCAGCATTTT
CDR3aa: CASSPTGTGSLGNQPQHF

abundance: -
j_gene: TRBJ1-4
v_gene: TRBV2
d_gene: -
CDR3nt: TGTGCCAGCGGAACGGGACGGAATAATGAAAAACTGTTTTTT
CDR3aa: CASGTGRNNEKLFF

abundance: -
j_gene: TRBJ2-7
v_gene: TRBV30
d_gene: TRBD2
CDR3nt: TGTGCCTGGACTAGCGGGACCTACGAGCAGTACTTC
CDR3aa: CAWTSGTYEQYF

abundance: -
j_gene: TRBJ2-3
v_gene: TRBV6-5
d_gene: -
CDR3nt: TGTGCCAGCAGTCCGGATAGTGGTAATACGCAGTATTTT
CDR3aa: CASSPDSGNTQYF

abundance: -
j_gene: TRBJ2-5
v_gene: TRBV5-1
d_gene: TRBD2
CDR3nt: TGCGCCAGCCCGGGACTAGCGGAACAAGAGACCCAGTACTTC
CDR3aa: CASPGLAEQETQYF

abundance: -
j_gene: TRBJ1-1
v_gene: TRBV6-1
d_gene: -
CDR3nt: TGTGCCAGCAGTGAAGAAAGGGTGACTGAAGCTTTCTTT
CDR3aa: CASSEERVTEAFF

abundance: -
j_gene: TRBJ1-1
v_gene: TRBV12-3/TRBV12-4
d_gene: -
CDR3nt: TGTGCCAGCAGTTTAGGCAGAAACACTGAAGCTTTCTTT
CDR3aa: CASSLGRNTEAFF

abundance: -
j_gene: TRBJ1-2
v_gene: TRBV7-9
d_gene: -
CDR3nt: TGTGCCAGCAGCTCCTCGAGACTTCACTATGGCTACACCTTC
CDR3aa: CASSSSRLHYGYTF

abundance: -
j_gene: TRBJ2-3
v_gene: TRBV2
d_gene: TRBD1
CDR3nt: TGTGCCAGCAGAACCGGACAGGGAATAGATACGCAGTATTTT
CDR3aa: CASRTGQGIDTQYF

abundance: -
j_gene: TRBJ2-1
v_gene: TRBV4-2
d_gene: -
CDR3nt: TGTGCCAGCAGCCAAGTACAGTTGGGCAATGAGCAGTTCTTC
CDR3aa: CASSQVQLGNEQFF

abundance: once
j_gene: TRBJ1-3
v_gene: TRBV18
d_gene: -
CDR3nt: TGTGCCAGCTCACAGACAGCTTACTCTGGAAACACCATATATTTT
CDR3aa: CASSQTAYSGNTIYF

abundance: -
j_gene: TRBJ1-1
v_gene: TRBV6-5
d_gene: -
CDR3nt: TGTGCCAGCAGTTACCTTGCGGTCGGCACTGAAGCTTTCTTT
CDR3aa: CASSYLAVGTEAFF

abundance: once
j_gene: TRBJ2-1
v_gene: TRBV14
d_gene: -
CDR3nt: TGTGCCAGCAGCCAAGATTTGGGGGGCAGTGCCTACAATGAGCAGTTCTTC
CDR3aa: CASSQDLGGSAYNEQFF

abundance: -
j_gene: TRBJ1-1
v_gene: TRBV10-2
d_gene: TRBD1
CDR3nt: TGCGCCAGCAGTTCCAGGACAGGACTAAACACTGAAGCTTTCTTT
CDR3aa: CASSSRTGLNTEAFF

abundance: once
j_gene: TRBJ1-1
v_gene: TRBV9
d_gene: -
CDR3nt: TGTGCCAGCAGCGTAGGCCTTTCGGGGAACACTGAAGCTTTCTTT
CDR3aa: CASSVGLSGNTEAFF

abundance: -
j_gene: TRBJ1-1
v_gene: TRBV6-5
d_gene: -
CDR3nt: TGTGCCGGGGTGGCTGGCACTGAAGCTTTCTTT
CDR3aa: CAGVAGTEAFF

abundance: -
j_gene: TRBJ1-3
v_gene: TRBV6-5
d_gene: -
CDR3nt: TGTGCCAGCAGGGGGCCGGGTGGAAACACCATATATTTT
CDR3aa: CASRGPGGNTIYF

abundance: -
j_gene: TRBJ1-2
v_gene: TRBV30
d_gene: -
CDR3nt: TGTGCCGGGGAGGGAGGGCAGTATTATGGCTACACCTTC
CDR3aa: CAGEGGQYYGYTF

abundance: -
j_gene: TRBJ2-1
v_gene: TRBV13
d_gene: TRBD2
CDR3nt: TGTGCCAGCAGCCGAATGACTAGCGGGCCGAGCCCGAGCTCCTACAATGAGCAGTTCTTC
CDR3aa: CASSRMTSGPSPSSYNEQFF

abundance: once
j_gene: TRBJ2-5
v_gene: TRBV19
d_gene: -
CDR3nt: TGTGCCAGTAGTATAGATAGGCCAACCAGGACCCAGTACTTC
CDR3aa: CASSIDRPTRTQYF

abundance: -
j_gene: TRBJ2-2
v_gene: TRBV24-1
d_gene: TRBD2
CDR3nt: TGTGCCACCAGTGATTTCCCGGGAGGCGGCACCGGGGAGCTGTTTTTT
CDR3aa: CATSDFPGGGTGELFF

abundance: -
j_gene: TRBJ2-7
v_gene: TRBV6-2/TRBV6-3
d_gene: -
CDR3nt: TGTGCCAGCAGTTACCGGCACTCCTACGAGCAGTACTTC
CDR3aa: CASSYRHSYEQYF

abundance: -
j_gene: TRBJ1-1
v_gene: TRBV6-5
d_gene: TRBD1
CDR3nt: TGTGCCAGCAGGGAGACAGGGGGATTACCTGAAGCTTTCTTT
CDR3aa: CASRETGGLPEAFF

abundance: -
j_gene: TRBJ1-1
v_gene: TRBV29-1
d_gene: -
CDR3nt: TGCAGCGTTGAGGCAGGGGTGAACACTGAAGCTTTCTTT
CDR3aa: CSVEAGVNTEAFF